One and the same sample provided the 12 T cell receptor beta chains below, sequenced in a study of blood T cell repertoires in COVID-19. Sequencing was performed with immunoSEQ multiplex PCR; in TCRdb, only in-frame clones are kept and a portion is missing. The sample contains 97,000 or so clones, around nine tenths of which appear only once. The sequenced sample was peripheral blood. The receptors stem from a middle-aged man with active or convalescent COVID-19.

The chain recombines TRBV18 with TRBJ2-7, with 12 bases lining up with TRBD1. Germline V gives CDR1 KGHSH, CDR2 LQKENI. V lost 3 bases, J lost 5 bases, and 5 bases stayed unmatched. This CDR3 has 15 residues. CDR3 loop: CASSPPGQGAHEQYF. For the CDR3, the DNA is TGTGCCAGCTCACCTCCGGGACAGGGGGCCCACGAGCAGTACTTC.

The rearrangement joins TRBV19 to TRBJ1-5; no reliable D call. V was trimmed by 6 bases and J by 0 bases, leaving 12 bases between them. There are 15 residues in the CDR3. Per the germline V gene, CDR1 is LNHDA and CDR2 is SQIVND (reference sequence). In DNA, the CDR3 is TGTGCCAGTAGCTCACCCGCAGGTAGCAATCAGCCCCAGCATTTT. Residues: CASSSPAGSNQPQHF.

The chain joins TRBV28 to TRBJ1-2; 7 nucleotides line up with TRBD1. CDR1 is MDHEN and CDR2 is SYDVKM in the germline V gene. The CDR3 is made up of 14 amino acids. Trimming cost V 5 bases and J 7 bases; bases outside gene matches: 10. CDR3 amino acids: CASSPPYRGGGYTF. DNA of the CDR3: TGTGCCAGCAGTCCACCCTACAGGGGAGGTGGCTACACCTTC.

The gene calls are TRBV5-4 and TRBJ1-1, with a possible D match to TRBD1 (5 bases). Germline CDR1 is SGHNT and CDR2 is YYREEE (reference sequence). CDR3 length: 15 residues. V was shortened by 0 bases and J by 3 bases, with 12 bases between the two germline ends. CDR3 protein: CASSLDRTPYTEAFF. The DNA of the CDR3 is TGTGCCAGCAGCTTGGACAGGACACCCTACACTGAAGCTTTCTTT.

V gene TRBV19 combines with J gene TRBJ2-3; 8 bases are a match to TRBD1. V was clipped by 7 bases and J by 1 base; unmatched bases: 13. From germline, CDR1 is LNHDA and CDR2 SQIVND (reference sequence). The CDR3 extends over 17 amino acids. The CDR3 DNA sequence: TGTGCCAGTACCCCAGGGGGCAAGACAGGGGGCACAGATACGCAGTATTTT. Its translation: CASTPGGKTGGTDTQYF.

This clone was counted a single time. The chain uses TRBV24-1 and TRBJ2-2, with 9 bases aligning to TRBD1. The CDR3 extends over 15 amino acids. V was clipped by 1 base and J by 9 bases; unmatched bases: 5. Germline-derived CDR1 and CDR2 are KGHDR and SFDVKD. In nucleotides, the CDR3 is TGTGCCACCAGTGATTTTACCGGGACAGGGTGGGAGCTGTTTTTT. Protein product: CATSDFTGTGWELFF.

The V call is TRBV6-5, the J call TRBJ2-7; D is perhaps TRBD2 (6 bases). CDR1 and CDR2 (germline): MNHEY, SVGAGI. V lost 2 bases and J 0 bases, leaving 8 bases between the germline ends. This CDR3 is built from 14 residues. CDR3 region: CASSYRGSSYEQYF. Here the CDR3 DNA reads TGTGCCAGCAGTTACCGGGGGAGCTCCTACGAGCAGTACTTC.

This clone has a single count. V gene TRBV18 combines with J gene TRBJ2-1, with 12 positions matching TRBD2. This CDR3 comprises 16 residues. Germline V gene lookup returns CDR1 KGHSH and CDR2 LQKENI. The V gene end was trimmed by 0 bases and the J gene end by 7 bases; junction bases not matched to a gene: 4. The CDR3 protein is CASSPPASGGGNEQFF. The DNA for the CDR3 is TGTGCCAGCTCACCACCGGCTAGCGGGGGGGGGAATGAGCAGTTCTTC.

This rearrangement joins TRBV5-1 to TRBJ2-7, with TRBD1 matching over 7 bases. The CDR3 has 14 amino acids. V shed 4 bases and J 2 bases; nucleotides not matched to a gene: 6. CDR1 SGHRS and CDR2 YFSETQ come from the germline V gene. In DNA form, the CDR3 reads TGCGCCAGCAGCCAGGGGGACAGAACCTACGAGCAGTACTTC. Amino acids: CASSQGDRTYEQYF.

V gene TRBV2 combines with J gene TRBJ2-3; TRBD2 matches 12 bases. Per germline, CDR1 SNHLY and CDR2 FYNNEI. V trimming: 4 bases; J trimming: 2 bases; junction bases outside the gene matches: 7. This CDR3 region has 17 residues. CDR3 sequence reads: CASSAYLAGGPTDTQYF. In nucleotides, the CDR3 is TGTGCCAGCAGTGCCTACCTAGCGGGGGGGCCCACAGATACGCAGTATTTT. The full variable domain, with the rest looked up from reference TRBV2 and TRBJ2-3, is EPEVTQTPSHQVTQMGQEVILRCVPISNHLYFYWYRQILGQKVEFLVSFYNNEISEKSEIFDDQFSVERPDGSNFTLKIRSTKLEDSAMYFCASSAYLAGGPTDTQYFGPGTRLTVL.

The rearrangement links TRBV7-8 to TRBJ1-4; 7 nucleotides match TRBD1. With V trimmed by 1 base and J by 7 bases, 3 bases remained unmatched. The CDR3 totals 14 residues. CDR1 and CDR2 (germline): SGHVS, FQNEAQ. In nucleotides, the CDR3 is TGTGCCAGCAGCTTAGACAGGGGTAGTGAAAAACTGTTTTTT. Its protein product is CASSLDRGSEKLFF.

J is TRBJ2-3 and V is TRBV5-1; D is possibly TRBD1 (5 bases). CDR1 and CDR2 from the germline V gene are SGHRS and YFSETQ. The CDR3 loop spans 16 amino acids. Trimming stripped 4 bases from V and 6 bases from J, with 21 bases between. CDR3 coding DNA: TGCGCCAGCAGCATCTACGGATCTAGGTCAGGGGATACGCAGTATTTT. The encoded protein is CASSIYGSRSGDTQYF.